Listed below are T cell receptor beta chains from one sample, sequenced in a study of beta chain features in type 1 diabetes. The assay was immunoSEQ multiplex PCR, and TCRdb's table has in-frame clones only and misses some. The top ten clones hold approximately 0.043% of a sample with some 660,000 clones, over 12% of them seen once. Specimen: naive CD4+ T cells from blood. The receptor source for this set is a man in his late teens or twenties with type 1 diabetes. Each CDR3 is given with its conserved first and last residue. Each record gives: V gene, J gene, clone size, CDR3 protein. Where a row states a size, it is once, few, many or the class of an expanded clone; other rows omit it.

>TRBV4-1|TRBJ2-5|few
CASSKDGRQETQYF
>TRBV9|TRBJ2-2|-
CASSVEVRGLPVGELFF
>TRBV6-5|TRBJ1-1|few
CASSRDASEAFF
>TRBV9|TRBJ1-3|-
CASSRSMGGNTIYF
>TRBV30|TRBJ2-6|many
CARSSGGAGANVLTF
>TRBV7-3|TRBJ2-2|-
CASSRAKGTGELFF
>TRBV5-4|TRBJ2-1|few
CASSLGRSSYNEQFF
>TRBV7-9|TRBJ2-7|few
CASSLEGQGREQYF
>TRBV5-1|TRBJ1-1|-
CASSLYSENTEAFF
>TRBV9|TRBJ2-3|few
CASSVAIGSGLHTDTQYF
>TRBV5-4|TRBJ2-5|few
CASKRGGYQETQYF
>TRBV6-5|TRBJ1-5|-
CASSRTGMSNQPQHF
>TRBV4-2|TRBJ2-1|-
CASSQQTELSEQFF
>TRBV28|TRBJ2-3|-
CASRLNRGRLTDTQYF
>TRBV5-1|TRBJ2-5|few
CASSLEVRGPETQYF
>TRBV30|TRBJ1-4|few
CAWSLGQGAEKLFF
>TRBV30|TRBJ2-7|few
CAWRQGAREQYF
>TRBV28|TRBJ2-3|-
CASSHRGQGTDTQYF
>TRBV5-1|TRBJ2-2|few
CASSPRIAGELFF
>TRBV19|TRBJ1-3|-
CASSMAAVPIYF
>TRBV19|TRBJ2-3|few
CASSMGTIYTDTQYF
>TRBV7-3|TRBJ2-3|few
CASSRSRVPDTQYF
>TRBV6-6|TRBJ2-5|-
CASNPSGGVGETQYF
>TRBV7-8|TRBJ2-4|-
CASSLGRTKNIQYF
>TRBV18|TRBJ2-7|-
CASSPRGTGSKSYEQYF
>TRBV25-1|TRBJ2-2|-
CASSVLRGELFF
>TRBV5-1|TRBJ2-5|few
CASSQRTGAGETQYF
>TRBV18|TRBJ1-4|-
CASSPSGYGEKLFF
>TRBV28|TRBJ1-5|few
CASSPPGNQPQHF
>TRBV7-2|TRBJ1-5|few
CASSPPGQGVGQPQHF
>TRBV7-9|TRBJ2-7|-
CASSFRLAADAYEQYF
>TRBV11-2|TRBJ2-7|-
CASSTTALGQYF
>TRBV6-5|TRBJ2-7|-
CASSYSYPRSEQYF
>TRBV28|TRBJ1-2|few
CASSLRDYGYTF
>TRBV10-3|TRBJ2-5|-
CAISESSGGETQYF
>TRBV7-3|TRBJ1-1|few
CASSLAPPDRGNTEAFF
>TRBV29-1|TRBJ1-5|-
CSVRMQGVGQPQHF
>TRBV7-2|TRBJ1-5|-
CASSFSDRSWGNQPQHF
>TRBV19|TRBJ1-2|few
CASSIAPSDGGYTF